The 5 T cell receptor beta chains given below trace back to one sample, sequenced in a study of T cell responses to AZD1222 COVID-19 vaccine. Sequenced by immunoSEQ multiplex PCR; TCRdb stores in-frame clones only, minus some. The sample carries 65,000 to 100,000 clones, about 91% recorded once. Sequenced material: peripheral blood, taken 28 days after the second AZD1222 dose. The source of these receptors is an adult who received the AZD1222 COVID-19 vaccine.

This clone has only one observation. CDR3 DNA sequence: TGTGCCAGCAGCCAAGATCCGGCCCGGAGGGGGAACACCGGGGAGCTGTTTTTT. Translation: CASSQDPARRGNTGELFF. This chain links TRBV4-2 with TRBJ2-2; weak D call: TRBD2 (6 bases). V lost 0 bases to trimming and J lost 1 base, with 15 bases between them. This CDR3 has 18 residues. The germline CDR1 and CDR2 sequences are LGHNA and YNFKEQ.

The rearrangement joins TRBV14 to TRBJ2-3; D uncertain. Trimming cost V 1 base and J 4 bases, with 6 bases left between them. This CDR3 is 13 amino acids long. Germline CDR1 reads SGHDN; CDR2 reads FVKESK. CDR3 bases: TGTGCCAGCAGCCAAGCCCTAGCAGATACGCAGTATTTT. Amino acids: CASSQALADTQYF.

The genes are TRBV12-3 or TRBV12-4 and TRBJ1-3; D is uncertain. V was trimmed by 3 bases and J by 1 base, leaving 4 bases between them. The CDR3 has 13 residues. The CDR3 DNA reads TGTGCCAGCAGTTTGGGGTCTGGAAACACCATATATTTT. Protein product: CASSLGSGNTIYF.

The chain uses TRBV3-1 (or the pseudogene TRBV3-2) and TRBJ2-3, with 11 bases aligning to TRBD2. The CDR3 contains 16 residues. The junction had 5 bases not matched to a gene; V was cut back by 4 bases and J by 2 bases. CDR1 is LGHDT and CDR2 is YNNKEL in the germline V gene (reference sequence). CDR3 bases: TGTGCCAGCAGCCCCCGACTAGCGGGAAACACAGATACGCAGTATTTT. Translated, it gives CASSPRLAGNTDTQYF.

The chain couples TRBV3-1 (or the pseudogene TRBV3-2) to TRBJ2-1; either TRBD1 or TRBD2 may fit D (5 bases each). Germline CDR1 is LGHDT and CDR2 is YNNKEL (reference sequence). This CDR3 contains 16 residues. V lost 0 bases and J lost 9, with 18 bases in between. The CDR3 DNA reads as TGTGCCAGCAGCCAAGATTGGGGGAGAGGGATCGGTGAGCAGTTCTTC. The encoded protein is CASSQDWGRGIGEQFF.